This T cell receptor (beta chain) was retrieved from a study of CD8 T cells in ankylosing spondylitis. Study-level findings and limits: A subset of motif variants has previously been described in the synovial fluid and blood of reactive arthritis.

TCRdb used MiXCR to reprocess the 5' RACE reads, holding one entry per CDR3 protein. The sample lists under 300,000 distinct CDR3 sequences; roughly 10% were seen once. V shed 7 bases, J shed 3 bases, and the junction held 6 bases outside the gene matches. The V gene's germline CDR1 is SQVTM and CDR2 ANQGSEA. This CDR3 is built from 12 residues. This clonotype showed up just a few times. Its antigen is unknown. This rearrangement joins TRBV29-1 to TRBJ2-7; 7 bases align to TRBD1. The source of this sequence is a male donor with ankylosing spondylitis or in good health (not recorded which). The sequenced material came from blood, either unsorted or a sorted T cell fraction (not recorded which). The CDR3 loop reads CSARDSDYEQYF. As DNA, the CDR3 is TGCAGCGCCAGGGACAGCGACTACGAGCAGTACTTC.